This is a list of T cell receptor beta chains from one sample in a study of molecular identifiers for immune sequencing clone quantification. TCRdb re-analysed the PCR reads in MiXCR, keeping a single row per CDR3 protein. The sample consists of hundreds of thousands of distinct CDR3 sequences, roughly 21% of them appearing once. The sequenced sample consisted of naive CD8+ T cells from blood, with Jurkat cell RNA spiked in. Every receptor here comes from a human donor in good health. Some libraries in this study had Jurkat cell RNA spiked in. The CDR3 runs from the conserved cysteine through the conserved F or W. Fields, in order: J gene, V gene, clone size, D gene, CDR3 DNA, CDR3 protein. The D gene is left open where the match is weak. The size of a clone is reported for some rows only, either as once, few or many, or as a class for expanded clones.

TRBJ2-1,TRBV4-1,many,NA,TGCGCCAGCAGCGACAGTGACTACTCCTACAATGAGCAGTTCTTC,CASSDSDYSYNEQFF
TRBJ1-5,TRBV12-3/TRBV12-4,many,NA,TGTGCCAGCAGGTCTACAACAGGCAATCAGCCCCAGCATTTT,CASRSTTGNQPQHF
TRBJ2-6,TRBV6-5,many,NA,TGTGCCAGCAGTTACTATATTTCTGGGGCCAACGTCCTGACTTTC,CASSYYISGANVLTF
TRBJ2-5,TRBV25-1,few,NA,TGTGCCAGCAGTGAAAAGAGGGGAGAGACCCAGTACTTC,CASSEKRGETQYF
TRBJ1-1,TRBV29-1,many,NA,TGCAGCGGAACACGAATGAACACTGAAGCTTTCTTT,CSGTRMNTEAFF
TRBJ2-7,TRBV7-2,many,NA,TGTGCCAGCAGCTTAGCGGTCAGGGGCGAGCAGTACTTC,CASSLAVRGEQYF
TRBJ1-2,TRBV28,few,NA,TGTGCCAGCAGTGCGGGACGAGCTAACTATGGCTACACCTTC,CASSAGRANYGYTF
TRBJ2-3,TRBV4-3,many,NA,TGCGCCAGCAGCCAAGATCTTCTTGCGGGGCCGGGTACGCAGTATTTT,CASSQDLLAGPGTQYF
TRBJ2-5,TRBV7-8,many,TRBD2,TGTGCCAGCAGCTTAGAAGGACTAGCGGGGCTCCAAGAGACCCAGTACTTC,CASSLEGLAGLQETQYF
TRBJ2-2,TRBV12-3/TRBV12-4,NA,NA,TGTGCCAGCAGTCCTACAGGGTGGGAGCTGTTTTTT,CASSPTGWELFF
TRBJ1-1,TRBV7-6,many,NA,TGTGCCAGCAGCAGAGCTGGGGCGAAAGGGACTGAAGCTTTCTTT,CASSRAGAKGTEAFF
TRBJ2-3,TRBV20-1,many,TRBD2,TGCAGTGCTACATACCTAGCGGTACGCACAGATACGCAGTATTTT,CSATYLAVRTDTQYF
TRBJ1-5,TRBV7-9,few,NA,TGTGCCAGCAGCTTCGGGGGGTTGACGCAGCCCCAGCATTTT,CASSFGGLTQPQHF
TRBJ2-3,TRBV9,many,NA,TGTGCCAGCAGCGTAGGCGGCGGGGTGATAGATACGCAGTATTTT,CASSVGGGVIDTQYF
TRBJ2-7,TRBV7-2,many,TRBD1,TGTGCCAGCAGCTTAGGCCCGGACAGGATGTTGGAGCAGTACTTC,CASSLGPDRMLEQYF
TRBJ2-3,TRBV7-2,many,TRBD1,TGTGCCAGCAGCTTGAGACAGGGGGCTTTTGATACGCAGTATTTT,CASSLRQGAFDTQYF
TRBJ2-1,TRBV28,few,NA,TGTGCCAGCAGTTTATGGCAGGCCCGAAGCTCCTACAATGAGCAGTTCTTC,CASSLWQARSSYNEQFF
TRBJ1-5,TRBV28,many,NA,TGTGCCAGCAGTCCCCAATGGGACAGCAATCAGCCCCAGCATTTT,CASSPQWDSNQPQHF
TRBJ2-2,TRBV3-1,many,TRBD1,TGTGCCAGCAGCCCACCCTCAAGGACAGGGACCGGGGAGCTGTTTTTT,CASSPPSRTGTGELFF
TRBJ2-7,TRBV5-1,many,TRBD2,TGCGCCAGCAGCTGGATCCTAGCGGGGGGGGTTAACGAGCAGTACTTC,CASSWILAGGVNEQYF
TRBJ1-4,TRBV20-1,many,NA,TGCAGTGCTAGAGATGAAAAACTGTTTTTT,CSARDEKLFF
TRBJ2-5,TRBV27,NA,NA,TGTGCCAGCAGTTTTGTTGGGGGCCCGGGAGAGACCCAGTACTTC,CASSFVGGPGETQYF
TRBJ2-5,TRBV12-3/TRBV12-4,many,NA,TGTGCCAGCAGTTTTGCGGGTCCCCAAGAGACCCAGTACTTC,CASSFAGPQETQYF
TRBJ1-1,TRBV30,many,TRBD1,TGTGCCTGGAGTGTAACCGGGACAGCCGCTACTGAAGCTTTCTTT,CAWSVTGTAATEAFF
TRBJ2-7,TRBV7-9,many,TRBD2,TGTGCCAGCACCCTTGGACTAGCGGGGGGTAACGAGCAGTACTTC,CASTLGLAGGNEQYF
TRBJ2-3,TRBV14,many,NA,TGTGCCAGCAGCCAACTAGGAAGAAGCACAGATACGCAGTATTTT,CASSQLGRSTDTQYF
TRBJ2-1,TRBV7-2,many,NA,TGTGCCAGCAGCTTAGACGGGAGCGGCTACAATGAGCAGTTCTTC,CASSLDGSGYNEQFF
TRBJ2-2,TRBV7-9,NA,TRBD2,TGTGCCAGCAGCCCAGGAGGACTAGCGGGAGGAAGCACCGGGGAGCTGTTTTTT,CASSPGGLAGGSTGELFF
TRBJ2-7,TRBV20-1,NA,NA,TGCAGTGCTTATGACGGAAAAGTCCCCTACGAGCAGTACTTC,CSAYDGKVPYEQYF
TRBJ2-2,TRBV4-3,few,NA,TGCGCCAGCAGCCAAGTCCGGCCGGGACTCCCGAACACCGGGGAGCTGTTTTTT,CASSQVRPGLPNTGELFF
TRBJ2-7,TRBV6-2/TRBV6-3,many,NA,TGTGCCAGCAGTTACGGGGACAACTACGAGCAGTACTTC,CASSYGDNYEQYF
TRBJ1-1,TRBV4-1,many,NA,TGCGCCAGCAGCCAAGCCCCCTTGAACACTGAAGCTTTCTTT,CASSQAPLNTEAFF
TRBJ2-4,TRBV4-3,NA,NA,TGCGCCAGCAGCCAAGATCTGGCGGAGGGGCTAGGGAACATTCAGTACTTC,CASSQDLAEGLGNIQYF
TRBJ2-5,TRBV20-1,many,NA,TGCAGTGCCAACACCGACACCCCGTACCAAGAGACCCAGTACTTC,CSANTDTPYQETQYF
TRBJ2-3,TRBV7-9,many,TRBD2,TGTGCCAGCAGCTTACCGCACCTACTAGCGGGGGGGCGACTTAGCACAGATACGCAGTATTTT,CASSLPHLLAGGRLSTDTQYF
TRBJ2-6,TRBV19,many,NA,TGTGCCAGTAGGCTTCAGACTGGCGGGGCCAACGTCCTGACTTTC,CASRLQTGGANVLTF
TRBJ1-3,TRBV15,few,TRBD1,TGTGCCACCAGCAGAGCCCAGGGGGGGACTGGAAACACCATATATTTT,CATSRAQGGTGNTIYF
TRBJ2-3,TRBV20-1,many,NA,TGCAGTGCTAGAGGGGGCGGGACGAGAACAGATACGCAGTATTTT,CSARGGGTRTDTQYF
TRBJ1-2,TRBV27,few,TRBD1,TGTGCCAGCAGCCCCCAGGGGGGGCCTTATGGCTACACCTTC,CASSPQGGPYGYTF
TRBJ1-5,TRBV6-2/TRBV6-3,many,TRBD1,TGTGCCAGCAGCTGGGGACAACAGGGGCATCAGCCCCAGCATTTT,CASSWGQQGHQPQHF
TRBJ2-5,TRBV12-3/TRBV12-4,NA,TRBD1,TGTGCCAGCAGGGCTGATGGACAGGGCTACGAGACCCAGTACTTC,CASRADGQGYETQYF
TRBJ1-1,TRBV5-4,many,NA,TGTGCCAGCAGCTTGTTAGCAGGGAGGGCCACTGAAGCTTTCTTT,CASSLLAGRATEAFF
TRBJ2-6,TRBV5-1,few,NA,TGCGCCAGCAGCTTGAAGGGGGCTGGGGGGACTTACTCTGGGGCCAACGTCCTGACTTTC,CASSLKGAGGTYSGANVLTF
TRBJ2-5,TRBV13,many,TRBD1,TGTGCCAGCAGCGGAAACGCAGGGGGTGAGACCCAGTACTTC,CASSGNAGGETQYF
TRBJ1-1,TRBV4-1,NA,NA,TGCGCCAGCAGCCAAGTTTCGCTTGCAGGGCCGGGAGTAGAAGCCTTCTTT,CASSQVSLAGPGVEAFF
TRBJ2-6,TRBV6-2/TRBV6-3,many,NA,TGTGCCAGCAGTTACTCGATAGGCTCTGGGGCCAACGTCCTGACTTTC,CASSYSIGSGANVLTF
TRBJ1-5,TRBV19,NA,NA,TGTGCCAGTAGGGCCTTAGATTATACTGGTCAGCCCCAGCATTTT,CASRALDYTGQPQHF
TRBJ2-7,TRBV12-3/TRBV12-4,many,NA,TGTGCCAGCAGTTTACTGCGGGGCGAGCAGTACTTC,CASSLLRGEQYF
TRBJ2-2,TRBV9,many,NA,TGTGCCAGCAGCGTAGCCCAGAACACCGGGGAGCTGTTTTTT,CASSVAQNTGELFF
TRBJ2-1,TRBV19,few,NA,TGTGCCAGTAGTATTGGAGGGTGGCAGTTCTTC,CASSIGGWQFF
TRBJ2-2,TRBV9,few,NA,TGTGCCAGCAGCGTAGAAACAGGGAAGGTATCCGGGGAGCTGTTTTTT,CASSVETGKVSGELFF
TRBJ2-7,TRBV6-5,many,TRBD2,TGTGCCAGCAGTCCATTTAGCGGGGGAACCTACGAGCAGTACTTC,CASSPFSGGTYEQYF
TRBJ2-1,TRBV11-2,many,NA,TGTGCCAGCAGCCCTATCGAAGAGCAGTTCTTC,CASSPIEEQFF
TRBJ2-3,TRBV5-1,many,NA,TGCGCCAGCAGCAAACCTCTAGCTGCGGGGGATACGCAGTATTTT,CASSKPLAAGDTQYF
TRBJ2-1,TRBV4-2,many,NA,TGTGCCAGCAGCACCCGGGAGACGGTCTATGAGCAGTTCTTC,CASSTRETVYEQFF